This TCR beta chain was recovered during a study of cytomegalovirus exposure and HLA in healthy donors. With 60 Vbeta and 13 Jbeta primers, the PCR was carried out. Data came from immunoSEQ multiplex PCR; TCRdb stores just in-frame clones and leaves some out. The sample shows some 190,000 clones, nearly 80% of them seen only once. Germline V gene data show CDR1 as SNHLY and CDR2 as FYNNEI. V gave up 3 bases and J gave up 4 bases, with 10 bases separating them. The CDR3 sequence is 13 residues long. This chain links TRBV2 with TRBJ2-7; no clear D gene. Sequenced material: PBMCs. The receptor's source is a female donor in good health and CMV-seronegative. The CDR3 sequence is CASSEGTTYEQYF. The CDR3 DNA reads TGTGCCAGCAGTGAGGGCACCACTTACGAGCAGTACTTC.